The sequence of this TCR beta chain was determined in a study of blood T cell repertoires in COVID-19. Study summary: The origin of the acute and convalescent COVID-19 samples was the United States, Italy and Spain.

As processed by the authors: Amplification of reference gene primers provided the estimated nucleated cell counts. The repertoire was sequenced with immunoSEQ multiplex PCR; TCRdb's copy has only in-frame clones and lacks some. D and trimming come from the DNA, and the V and J calls and clone size come from that table. The profile shows roughly 300,000 clones, just over 90% of them singletons. Germline loops: CDR1 SEHNR, CDR2 FQNEAQ (reference sequence). Trimming took 1 base from V and 6 from J, leaving 13 bases between them. This CDR3 has 14 residues. Sequencing input: PBMCs or T cells enriched from blood (not recorded which). The chain has TRBV7-9 and TRBJ2-7; the D gene is possibly TRBD2 (5 bases). This TCR derives from a woman in her thirties or forties with acute COVID-19. DNA of the CDR3: TGTGCCAGCAGCTTAGTCGGAGGTCCCCGCGAGCAGTACTTC. This codes for CASSLVGGPREQYF.